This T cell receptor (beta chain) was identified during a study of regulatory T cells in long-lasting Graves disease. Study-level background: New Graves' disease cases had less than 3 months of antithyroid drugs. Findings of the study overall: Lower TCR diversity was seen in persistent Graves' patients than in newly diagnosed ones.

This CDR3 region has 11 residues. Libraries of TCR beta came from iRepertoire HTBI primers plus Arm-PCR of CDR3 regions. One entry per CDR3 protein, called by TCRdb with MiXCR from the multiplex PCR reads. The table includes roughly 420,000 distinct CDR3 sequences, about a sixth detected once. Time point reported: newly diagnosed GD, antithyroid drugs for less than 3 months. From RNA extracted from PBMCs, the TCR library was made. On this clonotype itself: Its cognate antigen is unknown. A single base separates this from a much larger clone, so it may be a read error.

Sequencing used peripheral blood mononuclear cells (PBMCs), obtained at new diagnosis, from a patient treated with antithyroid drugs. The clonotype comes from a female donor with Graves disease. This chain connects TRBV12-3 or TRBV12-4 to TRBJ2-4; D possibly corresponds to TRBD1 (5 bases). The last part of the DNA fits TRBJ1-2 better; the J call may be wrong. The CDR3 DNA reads TGTGCCAGCAGTCAGGGTAATAGCTACACCTTC. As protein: CASSQGNSYTF.